The following is a T cell receptor (beta chain) sequence with its context. The data were obtained in a study of OX40 agonist ivuxolimab in advanced cancers. The V gene lost 2 bases and the J gene lost 4 bases, with 21 bases spanning the gap. Germline CDR1 and CDR2: SGHVS and FQNEAQ. This CDR3 region has 17 residues. Data came from immunoSEQ multiplex PCR; TCRdb stores just in-frame clones and leaves some out. The sample comprises approximately 39,000 clones, more than 70% of which are singletons, and about 13% rests with the top ten. The TCR sequence derives from an adult with an advanced solid tumor such as melanoma, head and neck, liver or kidney cancer. The rearrangement uses TRBV7-8 and TRBJ2-7, with D maybe TRBD2 (6 bases). The specimen comprised CD4+ or CD8+ T cells sorted from blood, sampled in a trial of the OX40 agonist ivuxolimab. Here the CDR3 DNA reads TGTGCCAGCAGCTTACTAGCATCCGGGAGTGTATCATACGAGCAGTACTTC. Protein sequence: CASSLLASGSVSYEQYF.